Reported below is one T cell receptor beta chain. Its antigen specificity is not known. No per-base quality is available; no much larger clone lies one base away. CDR1 SQVTM and CDR2 ANQGSEA were looked up in the germline V gene. V and J are trimmed by 6 bases and 4 bases, and the gene matches miss 9 bases of the junction. The CDR3 has 15 amino acids, counting the end cysteine and phenylalanine. The CDR3 DNA has 45 bases and is translated from base 1. Library creation used the immunoSEQ multiplex PCR assay. TCRdb took over this immuneACCESS table, retaining in-frame rearrangements with V and J assigned. Such tables are incomplete; in checked studies, under half of the missing clones stem from an unresolved V gene, and the remainder is unexplained. The table for this sample lists about 87,000 clones; roughly 93% of them were counted only once. The ten biggest clones cover about 1.4% of the sample. This sample is drawn from a study of T cell changes during pregnancy in multiple sclerosis (dated by TCRdb to the late 2010s). Background on the whole study: The study examined how the T cell repertoire changed over the course of pregnancy in women with multiple sclerosis.

This TCR was sampled from a female donor in good health, enrolled as a control in a pregnancy study. The chain employs TRBV29-1 and TRBJ2-1, with 10 bases aligning to TRBD2. The sequenced sample was peripheral blood, obtained in the third trimester of pregnancy. Read as DNA, the sequence is TGCAGCGTCATCCTAGCGGGAGCAGTTTACAATGAGCAGTTCTTC. Its coded protein is CSVILAGAVYNEQFF.